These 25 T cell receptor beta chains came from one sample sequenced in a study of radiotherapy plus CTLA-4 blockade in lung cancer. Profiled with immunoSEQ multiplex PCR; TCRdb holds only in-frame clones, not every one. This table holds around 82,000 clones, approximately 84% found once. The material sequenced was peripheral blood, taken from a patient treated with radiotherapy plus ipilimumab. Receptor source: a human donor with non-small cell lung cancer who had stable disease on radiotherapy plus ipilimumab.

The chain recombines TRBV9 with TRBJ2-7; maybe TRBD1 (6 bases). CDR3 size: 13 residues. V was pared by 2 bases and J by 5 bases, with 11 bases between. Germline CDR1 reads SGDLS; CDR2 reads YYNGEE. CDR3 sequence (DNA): TGTGCCAGCAGCGTTCAGGGGAAGGACGAGCAGTACTTC. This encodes CASSVQGKDEQYF.

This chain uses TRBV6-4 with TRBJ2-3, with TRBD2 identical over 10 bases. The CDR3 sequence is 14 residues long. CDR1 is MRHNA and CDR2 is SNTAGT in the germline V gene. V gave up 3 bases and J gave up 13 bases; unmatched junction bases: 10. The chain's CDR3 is CASSETPSGGRKYF. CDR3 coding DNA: TGTGCCAGCAGTGAAACTCCTAGCGGGGGTCGAAAGTATTTT.

In DNA, the CDR3 is TGTGCCGCATCATTAGGGGCGGGGTGGCATTTT. This translates into CAASLGAGWHF. V is TRBV6-5 and J is TRBJ1-5; tentative D call: TRBD1 (5 bases). Germline values: CDR1 MNHEY, CDR2 SVGAGI. Trimming shortened V by 11 bases and J by 15 bases, and 20 bases separated the two germline ends. There are 11 residues in the CDR3.

The DNA of the CDR3 is TGTGCCAGCAGCTTAGAGGTCGGTCTGTTTAATCAGCCCCAGCATTTT. Translating gives CASSLEVGLFNQPQHF. J is TRBJ1-5 and V is TRBV7-8, with D unclear. Germline V gene sequence: CDR1 SGHVS, CDR2 FQNEAQ. V lost 1 base, J lost 4 bases, and 14 bases lay in between. The CDR3 extends over 16 amino acids.

The CDR3 protein is CASSLEVWGTEAFF. DNA of the CDR3: TGTGCCAGCAGCTTAGAGGTGTGGGGTACTGAAGCTTTCTTT. The rearrangement joins TRBV7-8 to TRBJ1-1, with D unresolved. The germline CDR1 and CDR2 sequences are SGHVS and FQNEAQ. V lost 1 base and J 5 bases, leaving 11 bases between the germline ends. The CDR3 covers 14 residues.

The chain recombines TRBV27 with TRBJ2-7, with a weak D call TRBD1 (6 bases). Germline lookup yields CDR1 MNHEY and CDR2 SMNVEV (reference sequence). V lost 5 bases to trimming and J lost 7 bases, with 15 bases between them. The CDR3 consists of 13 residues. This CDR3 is CASSDDRRREQYF. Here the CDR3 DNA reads TGTGCCAGCAGTGATGACAGGCGCAGGGAGCAGTACTTC.

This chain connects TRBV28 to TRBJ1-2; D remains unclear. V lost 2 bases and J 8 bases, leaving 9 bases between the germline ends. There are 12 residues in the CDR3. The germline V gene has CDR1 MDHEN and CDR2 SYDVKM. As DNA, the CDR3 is TGTGCCAGCAGTTTAGGAAGGTGGGGCTACACCTTC. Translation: CASSLGRWGYTF.

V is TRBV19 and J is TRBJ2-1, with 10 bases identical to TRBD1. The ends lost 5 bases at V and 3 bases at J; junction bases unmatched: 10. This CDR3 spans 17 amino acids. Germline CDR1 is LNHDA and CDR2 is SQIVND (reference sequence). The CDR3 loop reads CASSDRGLWTSYNEQFF. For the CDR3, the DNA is TGTGCCAGTAGTGACAGGGGGCTATGGACTAGCTACAATGAGCAGTTCTTC. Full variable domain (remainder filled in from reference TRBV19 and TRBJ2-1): DGGITQSPKYLFRKEGQNVTLSCEQNLNHDAMYWYRQDPGQGLRLIYYSQIVNDFQKGDIAEGYSVSREKKESFPLTVTSAQKNPTAFYLCASSDRGLWTSYNEQFFGPGTRLTVL.

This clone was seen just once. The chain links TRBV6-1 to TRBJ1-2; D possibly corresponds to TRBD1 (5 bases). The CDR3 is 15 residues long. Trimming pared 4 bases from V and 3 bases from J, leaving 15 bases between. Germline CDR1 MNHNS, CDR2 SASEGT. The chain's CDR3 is CASSVAGTPDYGYTF. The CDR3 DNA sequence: TGTGCCAGCAGTGTCGCAGGGACCCCTGACTATGGCTACACCTTC.

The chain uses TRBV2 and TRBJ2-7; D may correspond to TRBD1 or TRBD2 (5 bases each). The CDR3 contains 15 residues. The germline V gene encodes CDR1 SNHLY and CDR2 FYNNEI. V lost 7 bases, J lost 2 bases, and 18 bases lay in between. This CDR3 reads CASIPNRDVTYEQYF. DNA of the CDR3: TGTGCCAGCATCCCAAACCGGGACGTAACCTACGAGCAGTACTTC.

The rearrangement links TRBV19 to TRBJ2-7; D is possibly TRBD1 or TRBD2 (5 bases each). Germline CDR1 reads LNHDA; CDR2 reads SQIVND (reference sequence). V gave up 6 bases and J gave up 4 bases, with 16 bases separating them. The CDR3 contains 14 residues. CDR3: CASRGRDGTYEQYF. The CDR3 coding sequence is TGTGCCAGTAGGGGAAGGGACGGAACATACGAGCAGTACTTC.

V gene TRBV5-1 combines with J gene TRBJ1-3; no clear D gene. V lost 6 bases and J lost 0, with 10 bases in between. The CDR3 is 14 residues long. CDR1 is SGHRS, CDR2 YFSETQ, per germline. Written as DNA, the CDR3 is TGCGCCAGCAAGGAAGCCCTCTCTGGAAACACCATATATTTT. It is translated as CASKEALSGNTIYF.

This CDR3 is CASSPLTGEGPQHF. DNA of the CDR3: TGTGCCAGCAGTCCCCTGACAGGGGAGGGGCCCCAGCATTTT. This chain uses TRBV27 with TRBJ1-5, with 8 bases fitting TRBD1. Germline-derived CDR1 and CDR2 are MNHEY and SMNVEV (reference sequence). The CDR3 has 14 amino acids. After removal of 5 bases from V and 9 bases from J, the junction contained 9 bases not matched to a gene.

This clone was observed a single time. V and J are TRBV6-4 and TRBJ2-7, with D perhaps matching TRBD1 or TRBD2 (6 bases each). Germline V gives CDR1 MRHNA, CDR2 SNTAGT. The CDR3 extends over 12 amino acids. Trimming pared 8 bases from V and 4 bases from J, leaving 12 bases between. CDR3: CASARGGYEQYF. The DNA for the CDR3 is TGTGCCAGCGCTCGAGGGGGGTACGAGCAGTACTTC.

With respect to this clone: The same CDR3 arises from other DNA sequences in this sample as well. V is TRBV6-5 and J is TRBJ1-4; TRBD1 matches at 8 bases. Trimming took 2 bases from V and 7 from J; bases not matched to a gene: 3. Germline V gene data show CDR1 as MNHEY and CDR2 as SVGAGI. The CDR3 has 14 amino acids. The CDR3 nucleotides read TGTGCCAGCAGTTACGGAGACAGGGGTGAAAAACTGTTTTTT. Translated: CASSYGDRGEKLFF.

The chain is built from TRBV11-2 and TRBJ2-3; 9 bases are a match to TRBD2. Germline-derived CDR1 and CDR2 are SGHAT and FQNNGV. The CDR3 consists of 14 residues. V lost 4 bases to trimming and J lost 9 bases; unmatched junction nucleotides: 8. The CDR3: CASSSPGLAETQYF. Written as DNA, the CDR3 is TGTGCCAGCAGCTCACCGGGACTAGCTGAGACGCAGTATTTT.

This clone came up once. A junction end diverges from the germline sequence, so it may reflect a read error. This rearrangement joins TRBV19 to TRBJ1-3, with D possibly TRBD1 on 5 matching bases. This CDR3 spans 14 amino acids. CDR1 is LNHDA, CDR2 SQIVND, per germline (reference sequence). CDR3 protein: CASSQGVSGDTIYF. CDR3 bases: TGTGCCAGCTCGCAGGGTGTCTCTGGAGACACCATATATTTT.

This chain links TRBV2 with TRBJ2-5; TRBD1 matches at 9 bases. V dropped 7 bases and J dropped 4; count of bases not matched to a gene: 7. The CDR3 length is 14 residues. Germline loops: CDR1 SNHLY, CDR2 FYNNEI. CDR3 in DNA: TGTGCCAGCACCACTAACAGGGGGCTAGAGACCCAGTACTTC. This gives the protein CASTTNRGLETQYF.

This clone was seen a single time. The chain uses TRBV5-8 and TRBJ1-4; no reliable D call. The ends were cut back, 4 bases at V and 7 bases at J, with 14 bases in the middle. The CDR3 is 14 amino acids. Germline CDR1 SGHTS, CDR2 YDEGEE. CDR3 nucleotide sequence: TGTGCCAGCAGCCGGGTAGAGTTAATTGAAAAACTGTTTTTT. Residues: CASSRVELIEKLFF. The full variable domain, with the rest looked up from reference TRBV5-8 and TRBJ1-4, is EAGVTQSPTHLIKTRGQQATLRCSPISGHTSVYWYQQALGLGLQFLLWYDEGEERNRGNFPPRFSGRQFPNYSSELNVNALELEDSALYLCASSRVELIEKLFFGSGTQLSVL.

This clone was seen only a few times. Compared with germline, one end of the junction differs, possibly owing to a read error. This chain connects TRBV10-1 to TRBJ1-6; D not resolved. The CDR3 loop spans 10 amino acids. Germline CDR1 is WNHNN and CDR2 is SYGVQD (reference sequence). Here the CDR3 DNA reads TGCGCCAGCAGTGGCCGACCACGGGCATTT. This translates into CASSGRPRAF.

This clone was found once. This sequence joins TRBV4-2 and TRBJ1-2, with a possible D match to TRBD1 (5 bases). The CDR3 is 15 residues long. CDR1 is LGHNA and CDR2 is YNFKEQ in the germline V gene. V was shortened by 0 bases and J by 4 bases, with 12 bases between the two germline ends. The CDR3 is CASSQDLGGVYGYTF. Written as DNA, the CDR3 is TGTGCCAGCAGCCAAGACCTCGGAGGGGTCTATGGCTACACCTTC.

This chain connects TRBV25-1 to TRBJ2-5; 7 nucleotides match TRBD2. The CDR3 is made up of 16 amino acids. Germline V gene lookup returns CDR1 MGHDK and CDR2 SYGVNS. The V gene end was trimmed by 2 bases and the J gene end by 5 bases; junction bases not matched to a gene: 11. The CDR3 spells CASSEGASGHGETQYF. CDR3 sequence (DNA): TGTGCCAGCAGTGAAGGGGCTAGCGGCCACGGGGAGACCCAGTACTTC. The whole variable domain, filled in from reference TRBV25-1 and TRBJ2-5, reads EADIYQTPRYLVIGTGKKITLECSQTMGHDKMYWYQQDPGMELHLIHYSYGVNSTEKGDLSSESTVSRIRTEHFPLTLESARPSHTSQYLCASSEGASGHGETQYFGPGTRLLVL.

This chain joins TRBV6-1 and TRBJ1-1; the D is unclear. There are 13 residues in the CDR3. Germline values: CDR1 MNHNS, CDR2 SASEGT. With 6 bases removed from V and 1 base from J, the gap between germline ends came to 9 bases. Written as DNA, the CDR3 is TGTGCCAGCAGCGAGGCAGGGAACACTGAAGCTTTCTTT. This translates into CASSEAGNTEAFF.

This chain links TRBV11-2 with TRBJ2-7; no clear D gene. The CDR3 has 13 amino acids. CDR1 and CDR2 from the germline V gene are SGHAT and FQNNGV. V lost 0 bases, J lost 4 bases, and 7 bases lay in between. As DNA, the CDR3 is TGTGCCAGCAGCTTAGAGCTTAGTTACGAGCAGTACTTC. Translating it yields CASSLELSYEQYF. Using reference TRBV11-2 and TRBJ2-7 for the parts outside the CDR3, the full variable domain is EAGVAQSPRYKIIEKRQSVAFWCNPISGHATLYWYQQILGQGPKLLIQFQNNGVVDDSQLPKDRFSAERLKGVDSTLKIQPAKLEDSAVYLCASSLELSYEQYFGPGTRLTVT.

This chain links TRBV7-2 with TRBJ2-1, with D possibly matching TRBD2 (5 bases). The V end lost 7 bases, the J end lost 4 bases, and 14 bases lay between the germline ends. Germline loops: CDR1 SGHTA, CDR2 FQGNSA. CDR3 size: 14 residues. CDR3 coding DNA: TGTGCCAGCACCATCCCGGGATTGTACAATGAGCAGTTCTTC. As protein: CASTIPGLYNEQFF.